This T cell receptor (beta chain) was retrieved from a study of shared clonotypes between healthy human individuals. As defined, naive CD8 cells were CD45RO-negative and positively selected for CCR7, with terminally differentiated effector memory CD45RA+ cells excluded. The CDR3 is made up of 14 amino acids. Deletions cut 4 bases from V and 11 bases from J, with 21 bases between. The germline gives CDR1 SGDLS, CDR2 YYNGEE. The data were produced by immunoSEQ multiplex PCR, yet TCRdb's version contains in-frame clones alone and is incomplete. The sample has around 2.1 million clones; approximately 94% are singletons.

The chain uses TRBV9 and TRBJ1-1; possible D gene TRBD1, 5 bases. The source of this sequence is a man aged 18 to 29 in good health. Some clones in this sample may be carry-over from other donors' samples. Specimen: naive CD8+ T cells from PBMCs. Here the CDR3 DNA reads TGTGCCAGCAGCACGACAGAAAATTCCGCTAAGGCTTTCTTT. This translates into CASSTTENSAKAFF.